What follows are 23 T cell receptor gamma chains derived from one specimen sequenced in a study of Vδ1+ human thymocytes. Whole-study results and caveats: Thymic TRG and TRD repertoires appeared highly polyclonal, with Gaussian CDR3 length distributions.

No antigens are known for them. Sequences come from RNA converted to cDNA by reverse transcription. Multiplex PCR used pooled V-gene forward primers and a constant-region reverse primer to amplify CDR3s. TCRdb processed the multiplex PCR reads again with the CATT caller. Of some 37,000 gamma-chain clones in the sample, 20% are singletons; the top ten hold less than 2%. The sequenced sample consisted of Vdelta1+ gamma-delta thymocytes from the thymus. Specified subset: FACS-sorted CD3+ TCRalphabeta- TCRVdelta1+ TCRVdelta2- thymocytes. The origin of the receptors is a girl in the first two years of life who had congenital heart surgery.

J is TRGJP2 and V is TRGV2. J lost 8 bases, V lost 9 bases, and 9 bases had no gene match. The CDR3 extends over 12 amino acids. The germline V gene encodes CDR1 EGSNGY and CDR2 YDSYNSKV. The CDR3 spells CATPKPDWIKTF. CDR3 sequence (DNA): TGTGCCACCCCCAAACCCGATTGGATCAAGACGTTT.

This clone has just a few counts. Given a much more abundant clone one base away, this may be a read error. This rearrangement joins TRGV4 to TRGJ1 or TRGJ2. The CDR3 runs to 12 residues. Trimming removed 4 bases from V and 3 bases from J; junction bases left unmatched: 3. CDR1 is EGSTGY, CDR2 YDSYTSSV, per germline. The CDR3 loop reads CATWELYYKKLF. The CDR3 bases are TGTGCCACCTGGGAACTTTATTATAAGAAACTCTTT.

This clone has a handful of counts. The chain joins TRGV4 to TRGJ1 or TRGJ2. J was trimmed by 6 bases and V by 0 bases; bases with no gene match: 8. The CDR3 spans 14 residues. Germline V gives CDR1 EGSTGY, CDR2 YDSYTSSV. CDR3 DNA: TGTGCCACCTGGGATGGGCCTTCGAGTTATAAGAAACTCTTT. Translation: CATWDGPSSYKKLF.

This clone turned up a few times. Distinct nucleotide sequences in the sample also encode this CDR3. The V call is TRGV2, the J call TRGJ1 or TRGJ2. Trimming at V came to 1 base and at J to 2 bases, leaving 5 bases not matched to a gene. The CDR3 extends over 14 amino acids. Germline V gives CDR1 EGSNGY, CDR2 YDSYNSKV. CDR3 nucleotide sequence: TGTGCCACCTGGGACGGACCATATTATTATAAGAAACTCTTT. This translates into CATWDGPYYYKKLF.

The chain uses TRGV9 and TRGJP2. The germline CDR1 and CDR2 sequences are GITISATS and ISYDGTV (reference sequence). The CDR3 contains 18 residues. The junction had 12 bases not matched to a gene; V was cut back by 1 base and J by 1 base. The CDR3 DNA sequence: TGTGCCTTGTGGGAGGTAGGTCGTGGGTCTAGTAGTGATTGGATCAAGACGTTT. Its protein product is CALWEVGRGSSSDWIKTF.

This clone was detected a few times. This specimen includes other DNA sequences encoding the same CDR3. The chain couples TRGV4 to TRGJ1 or TRGJ2. CDR1 is EGSTGY and CDR2 is YDSYTSSV in the germline V gene. The junction had 6 bases not matched to a gene; V was cut back by 0 bases and J by 4 bases. CDR3 length: 14 residues. DNA for the CDR3: TGTGCCACCTGGGATGGGCCGGGATATTATAAGAAACTCTTT. This translates into CATWDGPGYYKKLF.

As concerns this clone: At one of its ends the junction is not consistent with the germline gene, which may arise from a read error. V usage is TRGV3 and J usage is TRGJ1 or TRGJ2. This CDR3 contains 14 residues. Germline values: CDR1 VTNTFY, CDR2 YDVSTARD (reference sequence). For the CDR3, the DNA is TGTGCCACCCGGGACAGGCGGGGGTATTATAAGAAACTCTTT. Its protein is CATRDRRGYYKKLF.

To note about this clone: The identical CDR3 is also encoded by other nucleotide sequences in the sample. The chain recombines TRGV3 with TRGJ1 or TRGJ2. Germline V gene data show CDR1 as VTNTFY and CDR2 as YDVSTARD (reference sequence). J gave up 8 bases and V 1 base, and 5 bases lay outside the gene matches. The CDR3 totals 12 residues. The CDR3 sequence: CATWDRGDKKLF. CDR3 coding DNA: TGTGCCACCTGGGACAGAGGAGATAAGAAACTCTTT.

This clone was seen a few times. This chain joins TRGV2 and TRGJ1 or TRGJ2. J gave up 8 bases and V 0 bases, and 10 bases lay outside the gene matches. CDR1 and CDR2 (germline): EGSNGY, YDSYNSKV. This CDR3 is built from 14 residues. Written as DNA, the CDR3 is TGTGCCACCTGGGACGGGCCCAATTGTAATAAGAAACTCTTT. As protein: CATWDGPNCNKKLF.

This clone was detected a few times. The sample contains more than one DNA sequence encoding this CDR3. This chain uses TRGV9 with TRGJP1. The CDR3 contains 15 residues. Per germline, CDR1 GITISATS and CDR2 ISYDGTV (reference sequence). The junction had 2 bases not matched to a gene; V was cut back by 1 base and J by 0 bases. CDR3 residues: CALWEVYTTGWFKIF. DNA for the CDR3: TGTGCCTTGTGGGAGGTATATACCACTGGTTGGTTCAAGATATTT.

This clone was observed a single time. The chain employs TRGV4 and TRGJ1 or TRGJ2. The CDR3 has 14 amino acids. J gave up 16 bases and V 1 base, and 19 bases lay outside the gene matches. CDR1 EGSTGY and CDR2 YDSYTSSV come from the germline V gene. As DNA, the CDR3 is TGTGCCACCTGGGATGGAACGAATTATTATAACAATCTCTTT. Translated, it gives CATWDGTNYYNNLF.

The chain recombines TRGV4 with TRGJ1 or TRGJ2. The CDR3 covers 18 residues. Germline V CDR1 and CDR2: EGSTGY, YDSYTSSV. V lost 4 bases, J lost 5 bases, and 23 bases stayed unmatched. CDR3 coding DNA: TGTGCCACCTGGGACGGGCCATTTAGACGGCACAGTCATTATAAGAAACTCTTT. Amino acid sequence: CATWDGPFRRHSHYKKLF.

This clone was recorded a few times. This chain joins TRGV4 and TRGJ1 or TRGJ2. In germline, CDR1 is EGSTGY, CDR2 YDSYTSSV. V lost 0 bases, J lost 1 base, and 12 bases stayed unmatched. The CDR3 loop spans 17 amino acids. The CDR3 sequence: CATWDGPSMSNYYKKLF. The CDR3 nucleotides read TGTGCCACCTGGGATGGGCCCTCCATGAGTAATTATTATAAGAAACTCTTT.

The chain uses TRGV9 and TRGJ1 or TRGJ2. The ends lost 4 bases at V and 12 bases at J; junction bases unmatched: 9. Per the germline V gene, CDR1 is GITISATS and CDR2 is ISYDGTV (reference sequence). CDR3 length equals 11 residues. The CDR3 reads CALWDPSAKLF. The CDR3, as DNA: TGTGCCTTGTGGGACCCAAGCGCGAAACTCTTT.

The rearrangement joins TRGV4 to TRGJ1 or TRGJ2. The CDR3 length is 12 residues. The trim removed 6 bases at V and 3 bases at J, leaving 5 bases unmatched. Germline V gives CDR1 EGSTGY, CDR2 YDSYTSSV. The CDR3 loop is CATWPLYYKKLF. CDR3 nucleotides: TGTGCCACCTGGCCCCTTTATTATAAGAAACTCTTT.

This clone was found a few times. This clone may be a read error of a much larger clone one base away. This sequence joins TRGV2 and TRGJ1 or TRGJ2. This CDR3 spans 13 amino acids. Trimming removed 1 base from V and 5 bases from J; junction bases left unmatched: 5. Germline V gene lookup returns CDR1 EGSNGY and CDR2 YDSYNSKV. This CDR3 reads CATWDGIDYKKLF. In DNA, the CDR3 is TGTGCCACCTGGGACGGAATTGATTATAAGAAACTCTTT.

The sample holds a few counts of this clone. Within the sample, other DNA sequences also encode this same CDR3. V gene TRGV2 combines with J gene TRGJ1 or TRGJ2. V shed 0 bases and J 10 bases; nucleotides not matched to a gene: 6. Per germline, CDR1 EGSNGY and CDR2 YDSYNSKV. This CDR3 contains 12 residues. The CDR3 DNA follows: TGTGCCACCTGGGACGGGCCGTGGAAGAAACTCTTT. Its protein is CATWDGPWKKLF.

A word on this clone: With a much larger clone just one base away, this may be a read error. This sample also contains other DNA sequences that code for the same CDR3. The chain is built from TRGV2 and TRGJ1 or TRGJ2. The length of the CDR3 is 12 residues. V dropped 0 bases and J dropped 8; count of bases not matched to a gene: 4. CDR1 and CDR2 from the germline V gene are EGSNGY and YDSYNSKV. The CDR3 DNA reads as TGTGCCACCTGGGACGGGCGCGATAAGAAACTCTTT. Protein: CATWDGRDKKLF.

As to this clone: Different DNA sequences within this sample yield the same CDR3. The chain uses TRGV2 and TRGJ1 or TRGJ2. The length of the CDR3 is 14 residues. The V gene's germline CDR1 is EGSNGY and CDR2 YDSYNSKV. V shed 1 base, J shed 4 bases, and the junction held 7 bases outside the gene matches. CDR3 nucleotides: TGTGCCACCTGGGACGGACAAGTCTATTATAAGAAACTCTTT. It translates to CATWDGQVYYKKLF.

The sample holds a few counts of this clone. The chain uses TRGV2 and TRGJ1 or TRGJ2. Germline CDR1 reads EGSNGY; CDR2 reads YDSYNSKV. There are 12 residues in the CDR3. The trim removed 5 bases at V and 3 bases at J, leaving 4 bases unmatched. The CDR3 DNA is TGTGCCACCTGGGGTGCTTATTATAAGAAACTCTTT. Translated: CATWGAYYKKLF.

This clone turned up a few times. Within the sample, other DNA sequences also encode this same CDR3. J is TRGJ1 or TRGJ2 and V is TRGV3. Trimming at V came to 0 bases and at J to 4 bases, leaving 6 bases not matched to a gene. The CDR3 runs 14 residues. Germline lookup yields CDR1 VTNTFY and CDR2 YDVSTARD (reference sequence). The CDR3 reads CATWDRRGYYKKLF. Written as DNA, the CDR3 is TGTGCCACCTGGGACAGGCGAGGCTATTATAAGAAACTCTTT.

This clone was detected only a few times. The chain employs TRGV3 and TRGJP1. V lost 2 bases and J lost 0; bases outside the gene matches: 6. The CDR3 extends over 16 amino acids. Germline CDR1 reads VTNTFY; CDR2 reads YDVSTARD (reference sequence). CDR3 DNA sequence: TGTGCCACCTGGGACACGCAGAATACCACTGGTTGGTTCAAGATATTT. It is translated as CATWDTQNTTGWFKIF.

This clone was detected only a few times. This chain connects TRGV9 to TRGJ1 or TRGJ2. Germline assignment: CDR1 GITISATS and CDR2 ISYDGTV (reference sequence). The CDR3 is made up of 12 amino acids. V shed 0 bases, J shed 9 bases, and the junction held 5 bases outside the gene matches. The CDR3 DNA sequence: TGTGCCTTGTGGGAGGTGTTTAGTAAGAAACTCTTT. Residues: CALWEVFSKKLF.